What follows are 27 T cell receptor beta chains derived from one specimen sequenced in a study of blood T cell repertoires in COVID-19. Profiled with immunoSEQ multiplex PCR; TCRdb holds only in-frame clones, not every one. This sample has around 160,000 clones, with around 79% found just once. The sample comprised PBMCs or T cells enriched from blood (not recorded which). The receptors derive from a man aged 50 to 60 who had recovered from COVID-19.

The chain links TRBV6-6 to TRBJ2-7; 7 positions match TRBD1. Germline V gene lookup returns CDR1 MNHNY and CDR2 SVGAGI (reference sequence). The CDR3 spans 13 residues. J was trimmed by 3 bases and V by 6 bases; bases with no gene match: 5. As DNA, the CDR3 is TGTGCCAGCAGCCTCGACAGGGTCTACGAGCAGTACTTC. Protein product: CASSLDRVYEQYF.

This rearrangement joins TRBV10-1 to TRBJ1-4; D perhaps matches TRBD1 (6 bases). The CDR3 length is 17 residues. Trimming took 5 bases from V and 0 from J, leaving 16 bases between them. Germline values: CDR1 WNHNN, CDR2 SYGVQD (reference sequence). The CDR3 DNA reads TGCGCCAGCAGTAACGGACAGCGCCAGGCAACTAATGAAAAACTGTTTTTT. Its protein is CASSNGQRQATNEKLFF.

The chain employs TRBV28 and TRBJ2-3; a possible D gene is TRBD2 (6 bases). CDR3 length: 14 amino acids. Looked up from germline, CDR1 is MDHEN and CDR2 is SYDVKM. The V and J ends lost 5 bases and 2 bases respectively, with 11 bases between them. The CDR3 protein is CASSVGGNTDTQYF. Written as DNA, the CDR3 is TGTGCCAGCAGTGTTGGGGGGAACACAGATACGCAGTATTTT.

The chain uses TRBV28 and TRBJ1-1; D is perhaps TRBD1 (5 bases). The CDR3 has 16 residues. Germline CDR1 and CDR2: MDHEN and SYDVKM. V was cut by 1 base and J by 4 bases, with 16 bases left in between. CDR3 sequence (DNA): TGTGCCAGCAGTTTATTGCAGGGCCCTCTAAGCACTGAAGCTTTCTTT. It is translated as CASSLLQGPLSTEAFF.

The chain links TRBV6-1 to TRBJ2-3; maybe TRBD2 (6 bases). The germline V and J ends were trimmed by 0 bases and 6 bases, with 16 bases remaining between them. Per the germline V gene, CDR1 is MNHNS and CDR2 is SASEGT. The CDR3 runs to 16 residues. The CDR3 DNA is TGTGCCAGCAGTGAAGCTCCGAGGGCCGCGGGGGATACGCAGTATTTT. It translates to CASSEAPRAAGDTQYF.

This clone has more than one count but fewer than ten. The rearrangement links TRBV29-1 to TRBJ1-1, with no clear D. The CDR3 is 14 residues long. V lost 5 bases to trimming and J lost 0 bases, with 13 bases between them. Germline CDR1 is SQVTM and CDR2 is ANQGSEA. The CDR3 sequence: CSVLLGSLNTEAFF. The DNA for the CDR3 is TGCAGCGTTTTACTAGGGAGCCTGAACACTGAAGCTTTCTTT.

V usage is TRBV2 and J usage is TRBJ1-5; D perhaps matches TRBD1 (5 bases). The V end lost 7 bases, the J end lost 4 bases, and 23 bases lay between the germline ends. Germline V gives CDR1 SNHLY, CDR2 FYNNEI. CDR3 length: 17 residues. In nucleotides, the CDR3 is TGTGCCAGCAAAAAAGGCGGAGGGTTGGGGGGGAATCAGCCCCAGCATTTT. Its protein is CASKKGGGLGGNQPQHF.

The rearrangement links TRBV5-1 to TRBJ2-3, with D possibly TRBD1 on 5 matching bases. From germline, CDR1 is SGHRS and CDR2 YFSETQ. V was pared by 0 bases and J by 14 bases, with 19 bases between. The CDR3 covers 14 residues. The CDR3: CASSLESGPRERYF. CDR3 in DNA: TGCGCCAGCAGCTTGGAATCAGGGCCGCGAGAGAGGTATTTT.

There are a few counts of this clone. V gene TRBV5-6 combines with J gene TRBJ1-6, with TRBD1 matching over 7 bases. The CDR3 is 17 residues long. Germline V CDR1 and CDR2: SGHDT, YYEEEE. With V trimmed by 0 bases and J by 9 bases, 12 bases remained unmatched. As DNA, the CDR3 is TGTGCCAGCAGCTTGGATACGGGACAGACCGGATCTTCACCCCTCCACTTT. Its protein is CASSLDTGQTGSSPLHF.

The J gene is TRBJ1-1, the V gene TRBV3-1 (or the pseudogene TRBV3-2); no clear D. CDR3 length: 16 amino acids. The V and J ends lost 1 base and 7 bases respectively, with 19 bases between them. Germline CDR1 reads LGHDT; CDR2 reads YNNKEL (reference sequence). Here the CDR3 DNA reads TGTGCCAGCAGCCAAGGTCTGTCAGGAGGTTTCCGTGAAGCTTTCTTT. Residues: CASSQGLSGGFREAFF.

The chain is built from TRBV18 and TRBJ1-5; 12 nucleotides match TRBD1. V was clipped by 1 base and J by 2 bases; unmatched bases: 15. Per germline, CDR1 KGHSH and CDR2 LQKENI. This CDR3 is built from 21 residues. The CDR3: CASSPLPPGTGGGSGNQPQHF. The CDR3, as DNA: TGTGCCAGCTCACCACTGCCCCCCGGGACAGGGGGCGGTTCGGGCAATCAGCCCCAGCATTTT.

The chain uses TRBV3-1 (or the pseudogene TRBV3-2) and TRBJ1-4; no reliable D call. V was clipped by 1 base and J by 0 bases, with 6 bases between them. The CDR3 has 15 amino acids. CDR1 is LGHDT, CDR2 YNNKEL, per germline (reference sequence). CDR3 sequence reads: CASSQVPATNEKLFF. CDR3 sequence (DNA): TGTGCCAGCAGCCAAGTTCCAGCAACTAATGAAAAACTGTTTTTT.

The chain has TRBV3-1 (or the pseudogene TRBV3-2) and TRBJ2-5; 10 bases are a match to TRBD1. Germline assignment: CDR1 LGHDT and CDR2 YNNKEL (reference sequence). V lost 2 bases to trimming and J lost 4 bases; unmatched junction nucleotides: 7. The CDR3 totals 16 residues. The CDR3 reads CASSQFGTGVRETQYF. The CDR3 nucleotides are TGTGCCAGCAGCCAATTTGGGACAGGGGTTCGAGAGACCCAGTACTTC.

Written as DNA, the CDR3 is TGTGCCAGCAGTACACAGGGCTCTGGGGCCAACGTCCTGACTTTC. Amino acids: CASSTQGSGANVLTF. This chain links TRBV6-6 with TRBJ2-6, with D tentatively TRBD1 (6 bases). The V and J ends lost 5 bases and 0 bases respectively, with 8 bases between them. Germline V CDR1 and CDR2: MNHNY, SVGAGI (reference sequence). The CDR3 length is 15 residues.

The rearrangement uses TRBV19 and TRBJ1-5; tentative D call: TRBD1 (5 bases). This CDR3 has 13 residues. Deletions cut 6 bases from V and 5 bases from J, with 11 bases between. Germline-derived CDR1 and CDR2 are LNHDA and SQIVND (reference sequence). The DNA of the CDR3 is TGTGCCAGTAGCCGTCAGGGTTATCAGCCCCAGCATTTT. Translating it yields CASSRQGYQPQHF.

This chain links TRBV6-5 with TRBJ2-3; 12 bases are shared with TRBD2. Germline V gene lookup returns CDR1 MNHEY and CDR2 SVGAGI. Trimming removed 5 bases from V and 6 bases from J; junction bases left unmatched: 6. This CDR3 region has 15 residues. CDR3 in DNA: TGTGCCAGCAGTACCCTAGCGGGGGGGCCCGATACGCAGTATTTT. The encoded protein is CASSTLAGGPDTQYF.

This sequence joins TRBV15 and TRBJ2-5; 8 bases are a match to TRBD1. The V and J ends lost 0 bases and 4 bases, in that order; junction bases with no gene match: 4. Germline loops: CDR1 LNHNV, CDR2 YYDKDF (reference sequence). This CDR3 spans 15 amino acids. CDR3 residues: CATSRDRDRSETQYF. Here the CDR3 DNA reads TGTGCCACCAGCAGAGATCGGGACAGGTCAGAGACCCAGTACTTC.

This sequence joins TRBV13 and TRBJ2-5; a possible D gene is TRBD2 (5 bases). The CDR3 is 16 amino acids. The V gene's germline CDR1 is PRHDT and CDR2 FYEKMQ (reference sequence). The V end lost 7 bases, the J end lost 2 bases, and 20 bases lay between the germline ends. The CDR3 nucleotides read TGTGCCAGCACCGATAGGACTCTCCGGACGCAAGAGACCCAGTACTTC. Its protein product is CASTDRTLRTQETQYF.

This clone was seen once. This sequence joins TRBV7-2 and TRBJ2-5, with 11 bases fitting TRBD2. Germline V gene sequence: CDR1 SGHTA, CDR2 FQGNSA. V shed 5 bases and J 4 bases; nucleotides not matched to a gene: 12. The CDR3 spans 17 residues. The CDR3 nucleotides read TGTGCCAGCAGCCGTACGGCTAGCGGGGGGCGGTTAGAGACCCAGTACTTC. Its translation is CASSRTASGGRLETQYF.

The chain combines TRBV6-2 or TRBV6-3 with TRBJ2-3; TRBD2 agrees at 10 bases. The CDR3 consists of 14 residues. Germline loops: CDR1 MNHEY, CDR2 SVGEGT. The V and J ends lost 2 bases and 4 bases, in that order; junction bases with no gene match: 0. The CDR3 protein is CASSYGTSADTQYF. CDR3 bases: TGTGCCAGCAGTTACGGGACTAGCGCAGATACGCAGTATTTT.

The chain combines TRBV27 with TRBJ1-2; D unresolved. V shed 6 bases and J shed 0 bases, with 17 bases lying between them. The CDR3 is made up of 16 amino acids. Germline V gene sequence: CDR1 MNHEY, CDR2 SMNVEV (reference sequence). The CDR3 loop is CASSYRYSEANYGYTF. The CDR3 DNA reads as TGTGCCAGCAGCTACCGATACTCCGAAGCTAACTATGGCTACACCTTC.

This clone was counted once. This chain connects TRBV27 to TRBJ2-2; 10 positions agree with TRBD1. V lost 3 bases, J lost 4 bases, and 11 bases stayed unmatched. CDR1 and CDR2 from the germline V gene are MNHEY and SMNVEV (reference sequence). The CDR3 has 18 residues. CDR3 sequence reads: CASSFLSSRDRGTGELFF. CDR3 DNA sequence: TGTGCCAGCAGTTTCCTTTCATCCCGGGACAGGGGCACCGGGGAGCTGTTTTTT.

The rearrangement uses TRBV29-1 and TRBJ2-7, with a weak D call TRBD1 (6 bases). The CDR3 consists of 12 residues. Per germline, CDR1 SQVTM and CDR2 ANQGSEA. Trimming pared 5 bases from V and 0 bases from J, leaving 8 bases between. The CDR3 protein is CSVRDTSYEQYF. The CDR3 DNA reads TGCAGCGTTCGGGACACCTCCTACGAGCAGTACTTC.

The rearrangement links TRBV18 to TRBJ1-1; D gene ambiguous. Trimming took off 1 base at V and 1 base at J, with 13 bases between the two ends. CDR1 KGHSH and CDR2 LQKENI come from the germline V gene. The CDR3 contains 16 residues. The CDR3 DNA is TGTGCCAGCTCACCACTGGCCCATACACAGAACACTGAAGCTTTCTTT. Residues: CASSPLAHTQNTEAFF.

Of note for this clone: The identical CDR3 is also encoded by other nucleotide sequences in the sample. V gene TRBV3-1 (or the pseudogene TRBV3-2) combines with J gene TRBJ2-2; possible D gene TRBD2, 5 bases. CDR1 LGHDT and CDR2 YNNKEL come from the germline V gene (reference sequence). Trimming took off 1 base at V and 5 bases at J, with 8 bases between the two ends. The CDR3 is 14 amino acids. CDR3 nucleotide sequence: TGTGCCAGCAGCCAAGGGGAGAGGACCGGGGAGCTGTTTTTT. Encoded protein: CASSQGERTGELFF.

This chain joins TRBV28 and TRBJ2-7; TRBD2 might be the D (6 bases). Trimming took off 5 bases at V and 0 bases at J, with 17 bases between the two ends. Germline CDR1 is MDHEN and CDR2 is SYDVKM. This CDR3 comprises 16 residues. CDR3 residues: CASSPGRRGLSYEQYF. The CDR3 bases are TGTGCCAGCAGTCCCGGCCGGCGGGGACTCTCCTACGAGCAGTACTTC.

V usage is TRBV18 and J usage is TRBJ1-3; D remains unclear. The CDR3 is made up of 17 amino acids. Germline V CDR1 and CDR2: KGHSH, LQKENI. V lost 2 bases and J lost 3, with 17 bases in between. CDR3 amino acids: CASSPIPRGSIGNTIYF. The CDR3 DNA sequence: TGTGCCAGCTCACCAATTCCACGGGGATCCATTGGAAACACCATATATTTT.